These 12 T cell receptor beta chains originate from one sample sequenced in a study of T cells after yellow fever vaccination. TCRdb re-analysed the 5' RACE reads in MiXCR, keeping a single row per CDR3 protein. This table has some 670,000 distinct CDR3 sequences, approximately 13% appearing once. The specimen comprised PBMCs, sampled on the day of the yellow fever booster vaccination. These receptors were collected from a man aged 30 to 45 who received the YFV17D yellow fever vaccine.

The chain combines TRBV11-1 with TRBJ2-3, with D maybe TRBD2 (6 bases). The CDR3 spans 19 residues. V gave up 1 base and J gave up 1 base, with 21 bases separating them. The germline V gene encodes CDR1 SGHAT and CDR2 FQDESV (reference sequence). The CDR3 is CASSLVGGSQFGGTDTQYF. DNA for the CDR3: TGTGCCAGCAGCTTAGTTGGAGGGTCCCAATTTGGGGGCACAGATACGCAGTATTTT. Combining the CDR3 with reference TRBV11-1 and TRBJ2-3 gives the whole variable domain EAEVAQSPRYKITEKSQAVAFWCDPISGHATLYWYRQILGQGPELLVQFQDESVVDDSQLPKDRFSAERLKGVDSTLKIQPAELGDSAMYLCASSLVGGSQFGGTDTQYFGPGTRLTVL.

This clonotype has more than one count but fewer than ten. V usage is TRBV11-2 and J usage is TRBJ1-3; maybe TRBD1 (6 bases). Between the trimmed V and J ends, which lost 5 bases and 4 bases, there was a span of 15 bases. This CDR3 region has 15 residues. Germline CDR1 and CDR2: SGHAT and FQNNGV. CDR3: CASSPQQGLGNTIYF. In DNA, the CDR3 is TGTGCCAGCAGCCCGCAACAGGGCTTAGGAAACACCATATATTTT.

This clonotype was detected only a few times. The gene calls are TRBV19 and TRBJ2-3, with D hard to call. This CDR3 spans 13 amino acids. V lost 3 bases and J 4 bases, leaving 8 bases between the germline ends. Germline V CDR1 and CDR2: LNHDA, SQIVND (reference sequence). CDR3 sequence (DNA): TGTGCCAGTAGTATCCTGGTCTCAGATACGCAGTATTTT. As protein: CASSILVSDTQYF.

This clonotype came up a few times. The chain links TRBV3-1 to TRBJ2-1; no clear D. From germline, CDR1 is LGHDT and CDR2 YNNKEL (reference sequence). The CDR3 has 11 residues. V dropped 3 bases and J dropped 8 bases, with 5 bases sitting between them. DNA of the CDR3: TGTGCCAGCAGCCAGGTCTATGAGCAGTTCTTC. Protein: CASSQVYEQFF.

The chain uses TRBV5-1 and TRBJ2-4; 13 bases align to TRBD2. The CDR3 loop spans 16 amino acids. In germline, CDR1 is SGHRS, CDR2 YFSETQ. Trimming cost V 3 bases and J 6 bases; bases outside gene matches: 6. CDR3 nucleotide sequence: TGCGCCAGCAGCTCCGGGACTAGCGGGACTCGAAACATTCAGTACTTC. Protein: CASSSGTSGTRNIQYF.

On this clonotype itself: At one of its ends the junction is not consistent with the germline gene, which may arise from a read error. The chain links TRBV27 to TRBJ1-1; D is uncertain. The germline CDR1 and CDR2 sequences are MNHEY and SMNVEV (reference sequence). The CDR3 is 13 residues long. This CDR3 is CGKILQVNTESFF. CDR3 in DNA: TGTGGTAAGATTCTTCAGGTGAACACTGAATCTTTCTTT.

The chain links TRBV4-2 to TRBJ1-1; D may be TRBD1 (5 bases). Germline V gene data show CDR1 as LGHNA and CDR2 as YNFKEQ. V was trimmed by 0 bases and J by 4 bases, leaving 12 bases between them. This CDR3 has 15 amino acids. The CDR3 DNA reads as TGTGCCAGCAGCCAAGATGAGGGCGGGGGCACTGAAGCTTTCTTT. It is translated as CASSQDEGGGTEAFF.

This clonotype has a count of ten or more. The chain recombines TRBV6-5 with TRBJ2-1, with D perhaps matching TRBD1 or TRBD2 (5 bases each). Germline V gene lookup returns CDR1 MNHEY and CDR2 SVGAGI. V lost 2 bases, J lost 9 bases, and 17 bases lay in between. This CDR3 region has 15 residues. The CDR3 reads CASSYPPGTAGEQFF. The CDR3 DNA sequence: TGTGCCAGCAGTTACCCCCCGGGGACCGCCGGTGAGCAGTTCTTC.

This sequence joins TRBV27 and TRBJ2-1; 8 nucleotides agree with TRBD2. CDR3 length: 15 residues. V shed 10 bases and J 1 base; nucleotides not matched to a gene: 9. Germline V gene lookup returns CDR1 MNHEY and CDR2 SMNVEV (reference sequence). The CDR3 loop is CATGGAVASYNEQFF. The CDR3 DNA sequence: TGTGCCACGGGAGGGGCGGTAGCTTCCTACAATGAGCAGTTCTTC.

The genes are TRBV12-3 or TRBV12-4 and TRBJ2-7; 7 bases are a match to TRBD2. This CDR3 has 15 residues. V lost 3 bases, J lost 3 bases, and 8 bases stayed unmatched. The CDR3 DNA reads TGTGCCAGCAGTTTTGGCGGGGGACTACACTACGAGCAGTACTTC. Translation gives CASSFGGGLHYEQYF.

This clonotype was seen at least ten times. This sequence joins TRBV6-1 and TRBJ2-7; 10 nucleotides match TRBD1. The CDR3 runs to 15 residues. Germline-derived CDR1 and CDR2 are MNHNS and SASEGT. V was pared by 6 bases and J by 5 bases, with 10 bases of the junction left unmatched. The CDR3 spells CASSRGQGRSDEQYF. CDR3 sequence (DNA): TGTGCCAGCAGCCGGGGACAGGGGAGGTCGGACGAGCAGTACTTC.

This clonotype was counted a single time. The rearrangement joins TRBV7-2 to TRBJ2-7; 10 nucleotides agree with TRBD2. Germline assignment: CDR1 SGHTA and CDR2 FQGNSA. This CDR3 is 16 amino acids long. V gave up 3 bases and J gave up 7 bases; unmatched junction bases: 12. The CDR3 loop reads CASSFALAGDAGEQYF. CDR3 nucleotides: TGTGCCAGCAGCTTCGCCCTAGCGGGAGATGCGGGGGAGCAGTACTTC.